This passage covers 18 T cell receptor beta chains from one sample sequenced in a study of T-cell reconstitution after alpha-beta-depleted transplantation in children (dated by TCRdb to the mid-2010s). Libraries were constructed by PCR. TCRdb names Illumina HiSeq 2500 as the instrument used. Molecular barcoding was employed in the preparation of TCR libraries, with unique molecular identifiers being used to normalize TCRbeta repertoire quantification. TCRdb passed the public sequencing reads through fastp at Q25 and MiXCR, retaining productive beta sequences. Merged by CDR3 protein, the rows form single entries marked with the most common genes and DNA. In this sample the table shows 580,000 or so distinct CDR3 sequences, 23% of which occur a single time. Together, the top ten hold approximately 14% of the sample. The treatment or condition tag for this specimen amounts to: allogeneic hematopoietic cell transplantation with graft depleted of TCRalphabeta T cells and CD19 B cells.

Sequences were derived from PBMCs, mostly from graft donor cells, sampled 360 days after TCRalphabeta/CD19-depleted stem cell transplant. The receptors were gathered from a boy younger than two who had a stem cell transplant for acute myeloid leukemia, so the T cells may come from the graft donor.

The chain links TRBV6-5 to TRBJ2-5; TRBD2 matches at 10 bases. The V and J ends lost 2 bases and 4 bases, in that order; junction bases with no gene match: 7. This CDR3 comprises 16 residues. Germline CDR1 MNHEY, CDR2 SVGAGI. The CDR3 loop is CASSYILAGTTETQYF. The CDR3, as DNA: TGTGCCAGCAGTTACATACTAGCGGGGACCACAGAGACCCAGTACTTC.

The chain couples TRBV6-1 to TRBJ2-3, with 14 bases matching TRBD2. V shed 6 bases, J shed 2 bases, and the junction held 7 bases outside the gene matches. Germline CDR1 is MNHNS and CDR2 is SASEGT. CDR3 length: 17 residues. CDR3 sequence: CASRLTTSGGVTDTQYF. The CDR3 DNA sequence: TGTGCCAGCAGACTCACGACTAGCGGGGGGGTCACAGATACGCAGTATTTT.

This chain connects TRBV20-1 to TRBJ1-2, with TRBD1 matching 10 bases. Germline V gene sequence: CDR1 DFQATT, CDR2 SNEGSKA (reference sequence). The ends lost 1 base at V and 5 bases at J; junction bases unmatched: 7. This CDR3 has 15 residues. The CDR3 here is CSARAPGQGWYGYTF. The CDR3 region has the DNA TGCAGTGCTAGAGCTCCGGGACAGGGGTGGTATGGCTACACCTTC.

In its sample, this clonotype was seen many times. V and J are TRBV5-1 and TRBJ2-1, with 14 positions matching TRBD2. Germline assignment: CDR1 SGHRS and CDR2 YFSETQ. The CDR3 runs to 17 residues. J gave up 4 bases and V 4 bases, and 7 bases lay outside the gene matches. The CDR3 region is CASSAPGLAGAYNEQFF. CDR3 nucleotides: TGCGCCAGCAGCGCGCCGGGACTAGCGGGGGCGTACAATGAGCAGTTCTTC.

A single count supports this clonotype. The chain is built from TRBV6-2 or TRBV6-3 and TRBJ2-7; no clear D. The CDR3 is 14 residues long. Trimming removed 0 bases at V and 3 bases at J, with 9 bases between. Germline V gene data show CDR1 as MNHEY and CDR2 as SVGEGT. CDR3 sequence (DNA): TGTGCCAGCAGTTACTCGATGGGTTACTACGAGCAGTACTTC. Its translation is CASSYSMGYYEQYF.

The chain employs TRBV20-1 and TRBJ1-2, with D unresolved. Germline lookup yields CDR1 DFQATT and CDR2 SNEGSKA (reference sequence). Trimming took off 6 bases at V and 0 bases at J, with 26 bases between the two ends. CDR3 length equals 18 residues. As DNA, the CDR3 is TGCAGTGCATCCCCTCAGATAGCCACACAGTCTTCTAACTATGGCTACACCTTC. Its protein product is CSASPQIATQSSNYGYTF.

The CDR3 DNA reads TGTGCCAGCAGCGCGGGGACAGGTAGCTCCTACAATGAGCAGTTCTTC. This codes for CASSAGTGSSYNEQFF. The rearrangement uses TRBV9 and TRBJ2-1, with TRBD1 identical over 8 bases. Germline V gene lookup returns CDR1 SGDLS and CDR2 YYNGEE. J gave up 0 bases and V 3 bases, and 5 bases lay outside the gene matches. The CDR3 length is 16 residues.

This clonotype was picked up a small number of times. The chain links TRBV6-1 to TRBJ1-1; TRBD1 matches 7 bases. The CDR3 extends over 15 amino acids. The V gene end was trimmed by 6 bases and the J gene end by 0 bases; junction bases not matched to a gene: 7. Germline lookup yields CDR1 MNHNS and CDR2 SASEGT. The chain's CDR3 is CASRPLQGLNTEAFF. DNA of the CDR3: TGTGCCAGCAGACCCTTACAGGGGCTGAACACTGAAGCTTTCTTT.

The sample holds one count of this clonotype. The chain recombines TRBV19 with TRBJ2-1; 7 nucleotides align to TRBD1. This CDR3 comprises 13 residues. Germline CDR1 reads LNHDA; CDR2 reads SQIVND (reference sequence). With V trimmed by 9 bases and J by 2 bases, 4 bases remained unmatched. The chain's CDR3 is CASVGQAYNEQFF. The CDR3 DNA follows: TGTGCCAGCGTTGGACAGGCCTACAATGAGCAGTTCTTC.

The CDR3 is CASSRGQDPYEQYV. For the CDR3, the DNA is TGTGCCAGCAGCAGGGGACAGGACCCCTACGAGCAGTACGTC. The chain carries TRBV5-5 and TRBJ2-7, with 8 bases identical to TRBD1. This CDR3 spans 14 amino acids. From germline, CDR1 is SGHKS and CDR2 YYEKEE (reference sequence). Trimming cost V 4 bases and J 2 bases; bases outside gene matches: 5.

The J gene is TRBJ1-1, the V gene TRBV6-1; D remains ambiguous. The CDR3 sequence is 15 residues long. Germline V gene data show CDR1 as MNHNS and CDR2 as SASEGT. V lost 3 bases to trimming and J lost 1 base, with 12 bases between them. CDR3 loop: CASSDWPTANTEAFF. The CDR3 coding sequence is TGTGCCAGCAGTGATTGGCCCACAGCGAACACTGAAGCTTTCTTT.

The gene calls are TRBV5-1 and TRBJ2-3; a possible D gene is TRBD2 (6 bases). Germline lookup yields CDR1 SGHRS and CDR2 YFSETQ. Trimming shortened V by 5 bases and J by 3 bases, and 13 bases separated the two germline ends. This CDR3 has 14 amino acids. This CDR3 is CASSWLARTDTQYF. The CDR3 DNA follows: TGCGCCAGCAGTTGGCTAGCGAGGACAGATACGCAGTATTTT.

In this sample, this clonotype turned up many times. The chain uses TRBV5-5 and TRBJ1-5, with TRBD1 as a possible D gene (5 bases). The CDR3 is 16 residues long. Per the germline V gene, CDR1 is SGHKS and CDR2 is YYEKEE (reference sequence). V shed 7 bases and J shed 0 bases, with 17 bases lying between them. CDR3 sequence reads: CASSARGQNSNQPQHF. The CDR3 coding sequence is TGTGCCAGCTCGGCACGCGGACAAAATAGCAATCAGCCCCAGCATTTT.

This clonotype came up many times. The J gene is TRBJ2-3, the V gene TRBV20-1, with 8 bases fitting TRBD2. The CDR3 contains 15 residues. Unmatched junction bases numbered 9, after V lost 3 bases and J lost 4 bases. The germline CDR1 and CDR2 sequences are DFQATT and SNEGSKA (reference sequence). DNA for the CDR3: TGCAGTGCTAGGGCGGGACTAGAAACAGCAGATACGCAGTATTTT. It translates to CSARAGLETADTQYF.

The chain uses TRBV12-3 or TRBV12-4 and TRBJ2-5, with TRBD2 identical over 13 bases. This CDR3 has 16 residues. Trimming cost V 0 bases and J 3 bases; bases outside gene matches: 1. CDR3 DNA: TGTGCCAGCAGTTTAGCACTAGCGGGGGGGAAAGAGACCCAGTACTTC. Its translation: CASSLALAGGKETQYF.

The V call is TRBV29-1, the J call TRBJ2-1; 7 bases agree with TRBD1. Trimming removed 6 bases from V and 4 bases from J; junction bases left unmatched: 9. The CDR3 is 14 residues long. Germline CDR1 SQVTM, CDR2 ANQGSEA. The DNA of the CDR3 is TGCAGCGTGAGAAACAGGGGCCTTTACAATGAGCAGTTCTTC. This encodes CSVRNRGLYNEQFF.

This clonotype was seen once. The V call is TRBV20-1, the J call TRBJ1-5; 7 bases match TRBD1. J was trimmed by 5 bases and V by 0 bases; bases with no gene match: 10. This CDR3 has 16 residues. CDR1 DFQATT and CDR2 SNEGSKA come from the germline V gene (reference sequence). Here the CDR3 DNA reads TGCAGTGCTAGAGATTGGGCCACAGGGACAGATCAGCCCCAGCATTTT. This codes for CSARDWATGTDQPQHF.

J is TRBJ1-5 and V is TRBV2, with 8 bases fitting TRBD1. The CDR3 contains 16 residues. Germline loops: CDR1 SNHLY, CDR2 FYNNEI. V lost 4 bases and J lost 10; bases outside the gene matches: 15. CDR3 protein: CASSGFGQGGGEPQHF. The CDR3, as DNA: TGTGCCAGCAGTGGTTTCGGACAGGGCGGAGGAGAACCCCAGCATTTT.